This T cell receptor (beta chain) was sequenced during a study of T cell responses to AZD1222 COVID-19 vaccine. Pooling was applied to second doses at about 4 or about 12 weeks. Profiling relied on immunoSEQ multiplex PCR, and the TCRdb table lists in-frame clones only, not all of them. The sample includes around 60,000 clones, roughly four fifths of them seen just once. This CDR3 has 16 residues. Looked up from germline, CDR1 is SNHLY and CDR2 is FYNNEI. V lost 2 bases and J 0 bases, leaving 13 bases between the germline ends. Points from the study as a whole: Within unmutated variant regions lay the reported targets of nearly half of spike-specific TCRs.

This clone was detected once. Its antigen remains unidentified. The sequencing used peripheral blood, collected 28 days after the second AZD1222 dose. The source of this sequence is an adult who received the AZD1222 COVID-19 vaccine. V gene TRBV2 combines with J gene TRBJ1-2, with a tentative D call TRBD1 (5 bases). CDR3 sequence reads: CASSEWYRRSNYGYTF. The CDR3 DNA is TGTGCCAGCAGTGAATGGTACAGGAGATCTAACTATGGCTACACCTTC. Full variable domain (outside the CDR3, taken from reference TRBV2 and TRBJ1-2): EPEVTQTPSHQVTQMGQEVILRCVPISNHLYFYWYRQILGQKVEFLVSFYNNEISEKSEIFDDQFSVERPDGSNFTLKIRSTKLEDSAMYFCASSEWYRRSNYGYTFGSGTRLTVV.